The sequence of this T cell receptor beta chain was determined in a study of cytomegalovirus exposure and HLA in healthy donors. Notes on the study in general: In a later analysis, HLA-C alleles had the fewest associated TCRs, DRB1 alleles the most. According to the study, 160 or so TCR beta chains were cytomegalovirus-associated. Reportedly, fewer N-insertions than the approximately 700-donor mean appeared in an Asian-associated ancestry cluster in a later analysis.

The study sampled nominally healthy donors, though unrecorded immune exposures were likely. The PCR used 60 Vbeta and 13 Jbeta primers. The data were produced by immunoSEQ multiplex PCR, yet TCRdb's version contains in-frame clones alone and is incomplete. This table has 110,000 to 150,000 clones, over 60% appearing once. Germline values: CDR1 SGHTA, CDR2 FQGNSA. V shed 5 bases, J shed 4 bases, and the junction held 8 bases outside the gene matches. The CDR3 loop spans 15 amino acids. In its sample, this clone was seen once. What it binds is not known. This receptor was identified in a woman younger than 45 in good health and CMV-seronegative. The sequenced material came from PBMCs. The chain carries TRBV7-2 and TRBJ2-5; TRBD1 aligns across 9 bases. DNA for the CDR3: TGTGCCAGCAGCCAAACACAGGGGGCGTTAGAGACCCAGTACTTC. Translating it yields CASSQTQGALETQYF.